Presented here are 26 T cell receptor beta chains from one specimen sequenced in a study of monozygotic twins with inflammatory bowel disease. Using the 5' RACE reads, TCRdb records one entry per CDR3 protein without DNA. The table lists approximately 400,000 distinct CDR3 sequences. The sequenced sample consisted of blood. The receptors shown here come from a human donor with ulcerative colitis or Crohn's disease, or a healthy co-twin of an affected twin (not recorded which).

The chain links TRBV18 to TRBJ1-5; TCRdb proposes TRBD1, but this gene call is untestable without DNA. Germline V gene data show CDR1 as KGHSH and CDR2 as LQKENI. This CDR3 spans 15 amino acids. The CDR3 here is CASSPGLEPGQPQHF.

This sequence joins TRBV27 and TRBJ2-3; the TCRdb call, TRBD2, lacks DNA for checking. Germline V CDR1 and CDR2: MNHEY, SMNVEV (reference sequence). This CDR3 region has 15 residues. CDR3: CASSPFWGPTDTQYF.

This chain joins TRBV20-1 and TRBJ2-1; with no DNA, the TCRdb D assignment of TRBD2 cannot be verified. There are 14 residues in the CDR3. Germline-derived CDR1 and CDR2 are DFQATT and SNEGSKA (reference sequence). The CDR3 is CSASGPAPYNEQFF.

The chain links TRBV7-9 to TRBJ2-7; as DNA is missing, the TRBD2 call by TCRdb cannot be tested. The CDR3 has 14 amino acids. The germline gives CDR1 SEHNR, CDR2 FQNEAQ (reference sequence). The CDR3 protein is CASSLDGTNYEQYF. Looking up the rest from reference TRBV7-9 and TRBJ2-7 gives the full variable domain: DTGVSQNPRHKITKRGQNVTFRCDPISEHNRLYWYRQTLGQGPEFLTYFQNEAQLEKSRLLSDRFSAERPKGSFSTLEIQRTEQGDSAMYLCASSLDGTNYEQYFGPGTRLTVT.

The V and J genes are TRBV6-1 and TRBJ1-6. Germline CDR1 is MNHNS and CDR2 is SASEGT. The length of the CDR3 is 15 residues. The CDR3 loop is CASKSVSSYNSPLHF.

The chain employs TRBV9 and TRBJ2-7; TCRdb indicates TRBD1, and absent DNA this call remains unverified. Germline V gene data show CDR1 as SGDLS and CDR2 as YYNGEE. This CDR3 has 14 residues. CDR3 region: CASSVVPGSGEQYF.

The chain carries TRBV10-3 and TRBJ1-1; TCRdb picks TRBD1, but there is no DNA to check that call. Germline CDR1 reads ENHRY; CDR2 reads SYGVKD. CDR3 length: 14 amino acids. CDR3 region: CAIRRTGLNTEAFF.

The chain has TRBV5-1 and TRBJ1-2; the TRBD1 assignment by TCRdb is unverifiable without DNA. The CDR3 is 17 residues long. Germline V gene lookup returns CDR1 SGHRS and CDR2 YFSETQ. The CDR3 protein is CASSFSQGSVWNYGYTF.

The chain has TRBV5-4 and TRBJ2-1; as DNA is missing, the TRBD2 call by TCRdb cannot be tested. The germline V gene encodes CDR1 SGHNT and CDR2 YYREEE (reference sequence). The CDR3 contains 14 residues. CDR3 loop: CASSFLREGNEQFF.

The chain couples TRBV3-1 to TRBJ1-2; lacking DNA, the TRBD1 call made by TCRdb goes unchecked. The CDR3 has 16 residues. Germline-derived CDR1 and CDR2 are LGHDT and YNNKEL (reference sequence). CDR3 protein: CASSQETLQGFYGYTF. The full variable domain, completed using reference TRBV3-1 and TRBJ1-2, is DTAVSQTPKYLVTQMGNDKSIKCEQNLGHDTMYWYKQDSKKFLKIMFSYNNKELIINETVPNRFSPKSPDKAHLNLHINSLELGDSAVYFCASSQETLQGFYGYTFGSGTRLTVV.

V gene TRBV12-3 or TRBV12-4 combines with J gene TRBJ2-5; TCRdb indicates TRBD1, and absent DNA this call remains unverified. The CDR3 extends over 13 amino acids. The CDR3 loop reads CASRQGVQETQYF.

This chain connects TRBV5-1 to TRBJ1-1. The CDR3 is made up of 15 amino acids. The germline CDR1 and CDR2 sequences are SGHRS and YFSETQ. The CDR3 here is CASSSGQRLNTEAFF.

J is TRBJ2-5 and V is TRBV6-6; TCRdb designates TRBD1, a call that cannot be tested without DNA. Germline CDR1 MNHNY, CDR2 SVGAGI (reference sequence). This CDR3 has 13 residues. CDR3 sequence: CASSYYPGETQYF.

This chain connects TRBV5-1 to TRBJ2-7; the TCRdb call, TRBD2, lacks DNA for checking. Germline V CDR1 and CDR2: SGHRS, YFSETQ. CDR3 length: 15 residues. This CDR3 reads CASSLGLAVSYEQYF. The whole variable domain, filled in from reference TRBV5-1 and TRBJ2-7, reads KAGVTQTPRYLIKTRGQQVTLSCSPISGHRSVSWYQQTPGQGLQFLFEYFSETQRNKGNFPGRFSGRQFSNSRSEMNVSTLELGDSALYLCASSLGLAVSYEQYFGPGTRLTVT.

This chain links TRBV14 with TRBJ2-7; the D call of TRBD1 rests on TCRdb alone, since no DNA is present to check it. The V gene's germline CDR1 is SGHDN and CDR2 FVKESK. CDR3 length: 13 amino acids. This CDR3 reads CASSRDPYYEQYF.

V is TRBV12-3 or TRBV12-4 and J is TRBJ2-7. This CDR3 contains 13 residues. CDR3: CASTSGKSYEQYF.

V usage is TRBV20-1 and J usage is TRBJ1-1. The length of the CDR3 is 14 residues. CDR1 is DFQATT and CDR2 is SNEGSKA in the germline V gene (reference sequence). CDR3 amino acids: CSARGSAGNTEAFF.

The rearrangement uses TRBV29-1 and TRBJ2-1; TCRdb selects TRBD1, and the lack of DNA leaves this call unchecked. Germline lookup yields CDR1 SQVTM and CDR2 ANQGSEA. CDR3 length equals 14 residues. CDR3 protein: CSAVPTGAVNEQFF.

This rearrangement joins TRBV4-1 to TRBJ2-5; TCRdb names TRBD2, which stays unverified in the absence of DNA. Germline CDR1 reads MGHRA; CDR2 reads YSYEKL. CDR3 length equals 13 residues. The CDR3 reads CASSQWVGETQYF.

The chain has TRBV9 and TRBJ1-1. CDR3 length: 13 residues. Germline lookup yields CDR1 SGDLS and CDR2 YYNGEE. CDR3 amino acids: CASSVEAYTEAFF. The variable domain in full, completed from reference TRBV9 and TRBJ1-1, reads DSGVTQTPKHLITATGQRVTLRCSPRSGDLSVYWYQQSLDQGLQFLIQYYNGEERAKGNILERFSAQQFPDLHSELNLSSLELGDSALYFCASSVEAYTEAFFGQGTRLTVV.

The chain is built from TRBV20-1 and TRBJ1-2; TCRdb picks TRBD1, but there is no DNA to check that call. The CDR3 sequence is 11 residues long. CDR1 and CDR2 from the germline V gene are DFQATT and SNEGSKA (reference sequence). The CDR3 reads CSAARQYGYTF.

This sequence joins TRBV6-1 and TRBJ2-1. CDR1 and CDR2 from the germline V gene are MNHNS and SASEGT. The CDR3 is 15 amino acids. The CDR3 protein is CASGRSSSSYNEQFF.

The chain couples TRBV6-1 to TRBJ2-7. The CDR3 runs to 12 residues. From germline, CDR1 is MNHNS and CDR2 SASEGT. The CDR3 region is CASRDFGYEQYF.

Here the CDR3 reads CASSVLAGGYEQYF. The J gene is TRBJ2-7, the V gene TRBV28; without DNA, the TCRdb call of TRBD2 cannot be checked. The CDR3 spans 14 residues. CDR1 and CDR2 from the germline V gene are MDHEN and SYDVKM.

V gene TRBV3-1 combines with J gene TRBJ2-1; TCRdb gives TRBD2 as the D gene, but with no DNA this cannot be confirmed. The CDR3 extends over 15 amino acids. Germline loops: CDR1 LGHDT, CDR2 YNNKEL (reference sequence). Here the CDR3 reads CASSRPSGGINEQFF.

The chain recombines TRBV3-1 with TRBJ2-1; lacking DNA, the TRBD2 call made by TCRdb goes unchecked. The germline V gene has CDR1 LGHDT and CDR2 YNNKEL (reference sequence). The CDR3 loop spans 17 amino acids. CDR3: CASSQGVTSFLGNEQFF.